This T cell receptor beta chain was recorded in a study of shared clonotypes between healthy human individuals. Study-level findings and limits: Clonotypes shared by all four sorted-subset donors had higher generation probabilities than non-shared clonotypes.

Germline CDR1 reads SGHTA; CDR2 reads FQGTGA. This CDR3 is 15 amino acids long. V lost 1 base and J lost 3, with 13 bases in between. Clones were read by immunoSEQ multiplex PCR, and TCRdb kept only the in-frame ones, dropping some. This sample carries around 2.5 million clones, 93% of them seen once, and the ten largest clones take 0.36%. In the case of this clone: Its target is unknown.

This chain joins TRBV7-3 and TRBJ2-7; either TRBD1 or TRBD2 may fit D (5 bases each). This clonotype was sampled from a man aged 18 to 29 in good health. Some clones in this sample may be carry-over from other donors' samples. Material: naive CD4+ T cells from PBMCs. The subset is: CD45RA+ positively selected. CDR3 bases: TGTGCCAGCAGCTTAATCGGGACCGGGGTCTACGAGCAGTACTTC. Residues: CASSLIGTGVYEQYF. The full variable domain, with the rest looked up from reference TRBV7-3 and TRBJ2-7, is GAGVSQTPSNKVTEKGKYVELRCDPISGHTALYWYRQSLGQGPEFLIYFQGTGAADDSGLPNDRFFAVRPEGSVSTLKIQRTERGDSAVYLCASSLIGTGVYEQYFGPGTRLTVT.